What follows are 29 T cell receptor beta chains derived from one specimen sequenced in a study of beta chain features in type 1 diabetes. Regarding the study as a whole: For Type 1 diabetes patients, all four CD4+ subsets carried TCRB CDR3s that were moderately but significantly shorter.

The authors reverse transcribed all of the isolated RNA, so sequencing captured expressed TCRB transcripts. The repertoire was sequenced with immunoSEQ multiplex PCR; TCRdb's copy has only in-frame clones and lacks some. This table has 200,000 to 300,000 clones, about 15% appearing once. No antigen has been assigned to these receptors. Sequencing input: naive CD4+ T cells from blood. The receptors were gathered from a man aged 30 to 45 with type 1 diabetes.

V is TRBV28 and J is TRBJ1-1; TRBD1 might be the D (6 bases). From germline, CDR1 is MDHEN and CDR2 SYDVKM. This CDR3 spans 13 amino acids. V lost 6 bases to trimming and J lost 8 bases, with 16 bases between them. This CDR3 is CASRGQPPGEAFF. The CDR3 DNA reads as TGTGCCAGCAGAGGACAGCCCCCTGGGGAAGCTTTCTTT.

Here the CDR3 reads CASSAEPGLAGWSEQFF. CDR3 nucleotides: TGTGCCAGCAGCGCCGAACCGGGACTAGCGGGGTGGAGTGAGCAGTTCTTC. The chain is built from TRBV9 and TRBJ2-1, with 13 bases lining up with TRBD2. The CDR3 contains 17 residues. Germline assignment: CDR1 SGDLS and CDR2 YYNGEE. V shed 3 bases and J 9 bases; nucleotides not matched to a gene: 12. The full variable domain, its missing parts supplied by reference TRBV9 and TRBJ2-1, is DSGVTQTPKHLITATGQRVTLRCSPRSGDLSVYWYQQSLDQGLQFLIQYYNGEERAKGNILERFSAQQFPDLHSELNLSSLELGDSALYFCASSAEPGLAGWSEQFFGPGTRLTVL.

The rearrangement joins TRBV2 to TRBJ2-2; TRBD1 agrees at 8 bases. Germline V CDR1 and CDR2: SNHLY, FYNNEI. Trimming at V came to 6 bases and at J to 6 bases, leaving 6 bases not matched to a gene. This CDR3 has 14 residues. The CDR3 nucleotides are TGTGCCAGCAGCCTCTTACAGGGGGCCGGGGAGCTGTTTTTT. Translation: CASSLLQGAGELFF. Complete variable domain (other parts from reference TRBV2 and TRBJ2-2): EPEVTQTPSHQVTQMGQEVILRCVPISNHLYFYWYRQILGQKVEFLVSFYNNEISEKSEIFDDQFSVERPDGSNFTLKIRSTKLEDSAMYFCASSLLQGAGELFFGEGSRLTVL.

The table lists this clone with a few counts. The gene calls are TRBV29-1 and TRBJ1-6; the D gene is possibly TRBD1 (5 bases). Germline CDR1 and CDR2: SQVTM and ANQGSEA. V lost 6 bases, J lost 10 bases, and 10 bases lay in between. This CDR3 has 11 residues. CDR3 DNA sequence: TGCAGCGTGGGGGAGGGCTCACCCCTCCACTTT. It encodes CSVGEGSPLHF.

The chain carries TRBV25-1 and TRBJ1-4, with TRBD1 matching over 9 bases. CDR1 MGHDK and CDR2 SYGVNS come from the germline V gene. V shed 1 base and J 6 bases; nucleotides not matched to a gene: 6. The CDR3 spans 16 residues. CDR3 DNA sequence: TGTGCCAGCAGTGAATTTCGCCGGGACAGGGATGAAAAACTGTTTTTT. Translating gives CASSEFRRDRDEKLFF.

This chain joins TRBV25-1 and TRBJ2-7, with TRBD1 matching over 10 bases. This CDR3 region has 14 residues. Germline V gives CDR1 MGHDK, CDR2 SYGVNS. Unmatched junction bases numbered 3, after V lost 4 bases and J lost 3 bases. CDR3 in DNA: TGTGCCAGCAGTGGGGACAGGGGAAGCTACGAGCAGTACTTC. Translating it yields CASSGDRGSYEQYF.

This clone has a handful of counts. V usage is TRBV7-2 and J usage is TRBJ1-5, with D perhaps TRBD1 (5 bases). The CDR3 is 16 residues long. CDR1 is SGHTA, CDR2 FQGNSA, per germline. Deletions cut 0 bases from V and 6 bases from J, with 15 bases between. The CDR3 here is CASSLAGSGTFQPQHF. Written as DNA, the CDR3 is TGTGCCAGCAGCTTAGCGGGGTCAGGGACTTTTCAGCCCCAGCATTTT.

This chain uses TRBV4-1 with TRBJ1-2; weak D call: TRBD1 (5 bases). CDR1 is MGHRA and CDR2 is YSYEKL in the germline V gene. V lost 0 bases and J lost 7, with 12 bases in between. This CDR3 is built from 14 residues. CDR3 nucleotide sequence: TGCGCCAGCAGCCAAGATGGGCAGGGAAGTGGCTACACCTTC. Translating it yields CASSQDGQGSGYTF.

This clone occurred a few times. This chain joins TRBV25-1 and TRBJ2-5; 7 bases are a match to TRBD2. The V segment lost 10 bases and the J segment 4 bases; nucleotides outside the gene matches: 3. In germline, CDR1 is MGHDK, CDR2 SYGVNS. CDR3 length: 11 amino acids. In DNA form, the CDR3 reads TGTGCCACGGTAGCGGGAGAGACCCAGTACTTC. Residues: CATVAGETQYF.

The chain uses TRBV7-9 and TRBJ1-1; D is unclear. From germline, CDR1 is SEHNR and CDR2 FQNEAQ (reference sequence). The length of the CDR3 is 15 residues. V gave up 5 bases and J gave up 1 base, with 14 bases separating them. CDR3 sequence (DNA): TGTGCCAGCAGCGTGACCTTCGGAGGGAACACTGAAGCTTTCTTT. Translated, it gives CASSVTFGGNTEAFF.

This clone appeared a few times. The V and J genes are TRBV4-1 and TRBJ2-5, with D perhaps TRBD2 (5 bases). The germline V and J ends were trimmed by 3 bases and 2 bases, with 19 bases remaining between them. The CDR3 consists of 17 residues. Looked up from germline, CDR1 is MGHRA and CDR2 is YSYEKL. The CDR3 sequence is CASSQRLISPLQETQYF. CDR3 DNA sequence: TGCGCCAGCAGCCAGAGACTAATTTCTCCTTTACAAGAGACCCAGTACTTC.

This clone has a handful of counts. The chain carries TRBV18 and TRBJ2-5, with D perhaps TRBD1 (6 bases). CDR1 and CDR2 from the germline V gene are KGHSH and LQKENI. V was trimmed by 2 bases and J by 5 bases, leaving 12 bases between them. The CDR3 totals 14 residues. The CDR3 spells CASSPGQPWETQYF. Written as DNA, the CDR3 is TGTGCCAGCTCACCAGGACAGCCCTGGGAGACCCAGTACTTC.

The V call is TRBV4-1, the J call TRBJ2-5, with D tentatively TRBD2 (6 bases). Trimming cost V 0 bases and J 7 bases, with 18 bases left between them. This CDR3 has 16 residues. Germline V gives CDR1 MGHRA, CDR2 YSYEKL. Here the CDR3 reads CASSQDGGWGLGTQYF. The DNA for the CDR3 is TGCGCCAGCAGCCAAGATGGGGGGTGGGGGTTGGGGACCCAGTACTTC.

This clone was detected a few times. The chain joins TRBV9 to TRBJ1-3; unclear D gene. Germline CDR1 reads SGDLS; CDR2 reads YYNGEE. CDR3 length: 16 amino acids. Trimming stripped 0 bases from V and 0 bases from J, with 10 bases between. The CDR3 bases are TGTGCCAGCAGCGTAGCTACCGGGTACTCTGGAAACACCATATATTTT. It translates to CASSVATGYSGNTIYF.

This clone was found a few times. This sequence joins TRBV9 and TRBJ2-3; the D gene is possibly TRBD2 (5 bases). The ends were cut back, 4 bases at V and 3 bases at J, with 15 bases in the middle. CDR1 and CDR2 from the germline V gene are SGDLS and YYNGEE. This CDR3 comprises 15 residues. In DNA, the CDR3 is TGTGCCAGCAGCCCAAACGGGGTAGGGACAGATACGCAGTATTTT. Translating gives CASSPNGVGTDTQYF.

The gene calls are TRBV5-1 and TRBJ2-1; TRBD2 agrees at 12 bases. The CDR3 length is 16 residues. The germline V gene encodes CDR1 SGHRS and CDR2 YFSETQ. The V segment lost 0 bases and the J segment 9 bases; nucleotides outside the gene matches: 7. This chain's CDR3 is CASSLAPSGGVPEQFF. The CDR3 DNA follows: TGCGCCAGCAGCTTGGCCCCTAGCGGGGGGGTTCCTGAGCAGTTCTTC.

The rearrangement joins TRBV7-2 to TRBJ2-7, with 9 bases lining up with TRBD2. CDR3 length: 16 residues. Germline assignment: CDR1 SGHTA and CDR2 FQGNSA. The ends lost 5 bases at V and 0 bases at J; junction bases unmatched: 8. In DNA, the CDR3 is TGTGCCAGCAGCCGCCCCCAGACTAGCGGCTCCTACGAGCAGTACTTC. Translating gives CASSRPQTSGSYEQYF.

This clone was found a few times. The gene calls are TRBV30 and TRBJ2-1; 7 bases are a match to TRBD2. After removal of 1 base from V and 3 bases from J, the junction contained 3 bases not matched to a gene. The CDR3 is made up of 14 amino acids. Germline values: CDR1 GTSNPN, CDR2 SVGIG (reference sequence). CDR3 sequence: CAWSEGGSYNEQFF. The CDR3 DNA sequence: TGTGCCTGGAGTGAGGGCGGGAGCTACAATGAGCAGTTCTTC.

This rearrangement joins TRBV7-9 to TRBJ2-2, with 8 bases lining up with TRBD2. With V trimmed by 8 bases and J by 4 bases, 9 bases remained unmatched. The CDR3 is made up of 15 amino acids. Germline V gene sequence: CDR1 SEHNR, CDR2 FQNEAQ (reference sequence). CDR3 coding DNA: TGTGCCAGCGCAACTACTAGCGGCCCCACCGGGGAGCTGTTTTTT. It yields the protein CASATTSGPTGELFF. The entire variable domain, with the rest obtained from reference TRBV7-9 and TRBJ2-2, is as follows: DTGVSQNPRHKITKRGQNVTFRCDPISEHNRLYWYRQTLGQGPEFLTYFQNEAQLEKSRLLSDRFSAERPKGSFSTLEIQRTEQGDSAMYLCASATTSGPTGELFFGEGSRLTVL.

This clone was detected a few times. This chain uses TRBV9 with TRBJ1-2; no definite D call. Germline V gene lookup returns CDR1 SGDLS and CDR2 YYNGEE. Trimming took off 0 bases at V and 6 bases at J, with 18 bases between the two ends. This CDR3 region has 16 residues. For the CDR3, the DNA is TGTGCCAGCAGCGTAGGTCATGGTGGGGAGGACCATGGCTACACCTTC. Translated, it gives CASSVGHGGEDHGYTF.

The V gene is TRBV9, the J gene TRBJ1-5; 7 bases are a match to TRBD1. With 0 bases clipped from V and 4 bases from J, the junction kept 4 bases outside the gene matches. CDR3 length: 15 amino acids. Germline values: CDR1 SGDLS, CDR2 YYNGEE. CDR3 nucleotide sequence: TGTGCCAGCAGCGTAGATGACAGGGCAAATCAGCCCCAGCATTTT. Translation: CASSVDDRANQPQHF.

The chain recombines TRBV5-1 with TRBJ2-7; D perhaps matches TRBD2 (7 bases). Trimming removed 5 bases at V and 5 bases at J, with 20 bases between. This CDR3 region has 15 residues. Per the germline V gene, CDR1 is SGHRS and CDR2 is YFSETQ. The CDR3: CASSDGGGAMDEQYF. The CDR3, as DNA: TGCGCCAGCAGTGACGGTGGGGGGGCTATGGACGAGCAGTACTTC. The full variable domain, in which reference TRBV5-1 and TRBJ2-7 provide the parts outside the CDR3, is KAGVTQTPRYLIKTRGQQVTLSCSPISGHRSVSWYQQTPGQGLQFLFEYFSETQRNKGNFPGRFSGRQFSNSRSEMNVSTLELGDSALYLCASSDGGGAMDEQYFGPGTRLTVT.

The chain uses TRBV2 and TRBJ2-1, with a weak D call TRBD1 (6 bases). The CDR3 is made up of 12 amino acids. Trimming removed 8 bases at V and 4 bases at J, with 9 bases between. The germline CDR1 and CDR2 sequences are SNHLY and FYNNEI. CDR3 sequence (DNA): TGTGCCAGCGGGGACACGTACAATGAGCAGTTCTTC. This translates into CASGDTYNEQFF. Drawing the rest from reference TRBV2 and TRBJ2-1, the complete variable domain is EPEVTQTPSHQVTQMGQEVILRCVPISNHLYFYWYRQILGQKVEFLVSFYNNEISEKSEIFDDQFSVERPDGSNFTLKIRSTKLEDSAMYFCASGDTYNEQFFGPGTRLTVL.

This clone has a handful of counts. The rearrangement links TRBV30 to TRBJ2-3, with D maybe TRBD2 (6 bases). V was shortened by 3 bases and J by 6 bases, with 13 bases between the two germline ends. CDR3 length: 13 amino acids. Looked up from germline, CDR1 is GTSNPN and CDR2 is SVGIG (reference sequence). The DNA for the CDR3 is TGTGCCTGGAGCGCCGGCGGGGCGGATACGCAGTATTTT. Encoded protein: CAWSAGGADTQYF.

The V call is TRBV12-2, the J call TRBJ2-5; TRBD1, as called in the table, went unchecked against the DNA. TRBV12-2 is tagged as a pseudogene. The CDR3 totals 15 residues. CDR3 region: CASRLEGSGQETQYF. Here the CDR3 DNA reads TGTGCAAGTCGCTTAGAGGGGTCTGGACAAGAGACCCAGTACTTC.

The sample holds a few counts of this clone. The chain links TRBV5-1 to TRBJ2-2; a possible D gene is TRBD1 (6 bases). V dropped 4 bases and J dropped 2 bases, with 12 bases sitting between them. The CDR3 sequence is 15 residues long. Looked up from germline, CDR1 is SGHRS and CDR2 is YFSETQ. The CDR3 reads CASSPDRLNTGELFF. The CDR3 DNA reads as TGCGCCAGCAGCCCGGACAGACTTAACACCGGGGAGCTGTTTTTT.

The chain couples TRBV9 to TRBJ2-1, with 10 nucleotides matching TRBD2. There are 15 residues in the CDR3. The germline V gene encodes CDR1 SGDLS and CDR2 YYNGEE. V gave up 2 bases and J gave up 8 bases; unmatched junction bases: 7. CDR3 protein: CASSVLAGERHEQFF. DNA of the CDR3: TGTGCCAGCAGCGTTCTAGCGGGAGAACGGCATGAGCAGTTCTTC.

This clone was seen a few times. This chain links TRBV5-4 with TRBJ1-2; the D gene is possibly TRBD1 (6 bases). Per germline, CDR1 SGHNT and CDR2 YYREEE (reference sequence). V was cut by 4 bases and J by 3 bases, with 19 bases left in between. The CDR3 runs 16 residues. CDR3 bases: TGTGCCAGCAGCCAAGGAGCGGGGGCGGGTGACTATGGCTACACCTTC. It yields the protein CASSQGAGAGDYGYTF.

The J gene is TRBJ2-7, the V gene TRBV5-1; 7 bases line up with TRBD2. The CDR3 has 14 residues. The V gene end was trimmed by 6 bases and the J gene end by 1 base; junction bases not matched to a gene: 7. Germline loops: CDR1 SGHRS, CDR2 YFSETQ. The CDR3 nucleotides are TGCGCCAGCACTGTAGCGGGCACATCCTACGAGCAGTACTTC. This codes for CASTVAGTSYEQYF.